Following are 26 T cell receptor beta chains from one sample sequenced in a study of monozygotic twins with cystic fibrosis. TCRdb's table, derived via immunoSEQ multiplex PCR, lists solely in-frame clones and lacks some. The data hold 20,000 to 30,000 clones, with less than 95% observed a single time. Sequencing was done on a sample of blood. The receptors here all came from a girl aged 2 to 10 with cystic fibrosis.

The chain recombines TRBV4-1 with TRBJ2-7, with 7 bases lining up with TRBD1. Germline lookup yields CDR1 MGHRA and CDR2 YSYEKL. There are 15 residues in the CDR3. The V gene end was trimmed by 4 bases and the J gene end by 0 bases; junction bases not matched to a gene: 6. CDR3 nucleotides: TGCGCCAGCAGCCCACGGGACAGCCTCTCCTACGAGCAGTACTTC. Translated, it gives CASSPRDSLSYEQYF.

This chain connects TRBV4-2 to TRBJ1-5, with 10 bases fitting TRBD1. The CDR3 runs 19 residues. In germline, CDR1 is LGHNA, CDR2 YNFKEQ. V lost 0 bases, J lost 0 bases, and 8 bases stayed unmatched. The CDR3 DNA reads as TGTGCCAGCAGCCAAGAACAGACAGGGGGCGGCTATAGCAATCAGCCCCAGCATTTT. Translation: CASSQEQTGGGYSNQPQHF.

This chain joins TRBV7-9 and TRBJ1-3, with a tentative D call TRBD1 (5 bases). V lost 4 bases, J lost 0 bases, and 13 bases lay in between. Germline assignment: CDR1 SEHNR and CDR2 FQNEAQ (reference sequence). The CDR3 covers 16 residues. CDR3 DNA sequence: TGTGCCAGCAGCTCCCCGGGACTGTTCTCTGGAAACACCATATATTTT. Its protein is CASSSPGLFSGNTIYF.

This clone is a singleton in its sample. The rearrangement joins TRBV7-2 to TRBJ2-3; D is uncertain. The V gene's germline CDR1 is SGHTA and CDR2 FQGNSA. This CDR3 has 14 amino acids. Trimming left V 5 bases short and J 3 bases short, with 12 bases between. The CDR3 sequence: CASSPPTRTDTQYF. The CDR3 bases are TGTGCCAGCAGCCCCCCAACTCGGACAGATACGCAGTATTTT.

This clone was recorded once. This chain joins TRBV7-2 and TRBJ1-1, with D tentatively TRBD1 (6 bases). This CDR3 has 15 amino acids. Germline V gene data show CDR1 as SGHTA and CDR2 as FQGNSA. V lost 2 bases, J lost 4 bases, and 14 bases lay in between. The CDR3 loop reads CASSLWGGQGTEAFF. CDR3 nucleotide sequence: TGTGCCAGCAGCTTATGGGGGGGGCAGGGCACTGAAGCTTTCTTT. The whole variable domain, filled in from reference TRBV7-2 and TRBJ1-1, reads GAGVSQSPSNKVTEKGKDVELRCDPISGHTALYWYRQSLGQGLEFLIYFQGNSAPDKSGLPSDRFSAERTGGSVSTLTIQRTQQEDSAVYLCASSLWGGQGTEAFFGQGTRLTVV.

This sequence joins TRBV6-1 and TRBJ1-1, with TRBD1 as a possible D gene (5 bases). V lost 5 bases, J lost 5 bases, and 18 bases lay in between. Germline CDR1 MNHNS, CDR2 SASEGT. CDR3 length: 15 residues. CDR3 coding DNA: TGTGCCAGCAGTCTACGGGACCAATTAGGAACTGAAGCTTTCTTT. This encodes CASSLRDQLGTEAFF.

The rearrangement joins TRBV30 to TRBJ1-6; possible D gene TRBD1, 6 bases. Germline CDR1 is GTSNPN and CDR2 is SVGIG (reference sequence). The CDR3 runs 13 residues. The germline V and J ends were trimmed by 6 bases and 9 bases, with 15 bases remaining between them. The CDR3 region is CACRQASVSPLHF. The CDR3, as DNA: TGTGCCTGCAGACAGGCTTCCGTTTCACCCCTCCACTTT.

This chain connects TRBV4-1 to TRBJ2-7; possible D gene TRBD2, 6 bases. Germline V gene data show CDR1 as MGHRA and CDR2 as YSYEKL. The CDR3 totals 13 residues. The V end lost 0 bases, the J end lost 5 bases, and 8 bases lay between the germline ends. For the CDR3, the DNA is TGCGCCAGCAGCCAAGAAGGAGGGGACGAGCAGTACTTC. The encoded protein is CASSQEGGDEQYF.

The chain has TRBV25-1 and TRBJ1-1, with D tentatively TRBD1 (5 bases). CDR3 length equals 14 residues. Trimming shortened V by 0 bases and J by 8 bases, and 13 bases separated the two germline ends. From germline, CDR1 is MGHDK and CDR2 SYGVNS. The CDR3 DNA is TGTGCCAGCAGTGAATATTCGATAAGGGACGAAGCTTTCTTT. Its translation is CASSEYSIRDEAFF.

This clone came up once. V gene TRBV6-5 combines with J gene TRBJ2-2; the D gene is possibly TRBD2 (6 bases). Germline lookup yields CDR1 MNHEY and CDR2 SVGAGI. The CDR3 runs to 13 residues. V was shortened by 7 bases and J by 5 bases, with 11 bases between the two germline ends. CDR3 region: CASTRAGTGELFF. CDR3 DNA: TGTGCCAGCACCAGGGCGGGAACCGGGGAGCTGTTTTTT.

The V and J genes are TRBV5-1 and TRBJ1-2, with unresolved D. V dropped 0 bases and J dropped 0 bases, with 3 bases sitting between them. The CDR3 is 13 amino acids. Per germline, CDR1 SGHRS and CDR2 YFSETQ. CDR3 coding DNA: TGCGCCAGCAGCTTGGACACTAACTATGGCTACACCTTC. This codes for CASSLDTNYGYTF.

The gene calls are TRBV29-1 and TRBJ2-1; the match to TRBD1 covers 7 bases. Germline V gene lookup returns CDR1 SQVTM and CDR2 ANQGSEA. The CDR3 loop spans 15 amino acids. Trimming at V came to 8 bases and at J to 8 bases, leaving 18 bases not matched to a gene. The CDR3 bases are TGCAGCCTAAGAGACAGGGTGCAAAGAGGCTATGAGCAGTTCTTC. This gives the protein CSLRDRVQRGYEQFF.

CDR3 sequence: CASSPGPRHEQYF. CDR3 DNA: TGTGCCAGCAGCCCGGGACCCCGTCACGAGCAGTACTTC. The gene calls are TRBV4-2 and TRBJ2-7; the D gene could be TRBD1 or TRBD2 (5 bases each). CDR1 is LGHNA, CDR2 YNFKEQ, per germline. The CDR3 is 13 amino acids. Trimming shortened V by 4 bases and J by 5 bases, and 12 bases separated the two germline ends.

V gene TRBV7-9 combines with J gene TRBJ1-6, with 7 bases aligning to TRBD1. Per the germline V gene, CDR1 is SEHNR and CDR2 is FQNEAQ (reference sequence). The CDR3 has 16 residues. V lost 5 bases to trimming and J lost 8 bases; unmatched junction nucleotides: 12. Written as DNA, the CDR3 is TGTGCCAGCAGCCTAATCCAGGGGGGCGGGGATTCACCCCTCCACTTT. It is translated as CASSLIQGGGDSPLHF.

This chain links TRBV5-1 with TRBJ2-3; the D call may be TRBD1 or TRBD2 (5 bases each). Germline V CDR1 and CDR2: SGHRS, YFSETQ. The V end was cut by 2 bases, the J end by 2 bases, with 9 bases between. This CDR3 has 14 residues. The CDR3 loop is CASSFGTSTDTQYF. CDR3 DNA: TGCGCCAGCAGCTTTGGGACGTCCACAGATACGCAGTATTTT.

Here the CDR3 reads CASSQDRGTGELFF. CDR3 in DNA: TGCGCCAGCAGCCAAGATCGTGGCACCGGGGAGCTGTTTTTT. V and J are TRBV4-3 and TRBJ2-2; D is ambiguous. V was trimmed by 0 bases and J by 4 bases, leaving 6 bases between them. CDR3 size: 14 residues. Germline V gene data show CDR1 as LGHNA and CDR2 as YSLEER.

This clone was recorded only once. This chain connects TRBV18 to TRBJ2-7, with D maybe TRBD1 (5 bases). This CDR3 is built from 14 residues. V lost 1 base to trimming and J lost 3 bases, with 10 bases between them. Looked up from germline, CDR1 is KGHSH and CDR2 is LQKENI. Here the CDR3 reads CASSPRQGGYEQYF. The CDR3 DNA follows: TGTGCCAGCTCACCACGCCAGGGCGGCTACGAGCAGTACTTC.

The rearrangement joins TRBV4-3 to TRBJ2-1; D is ambiguous. V was pared by 4 bases and J by 0 bases, with 13 bases between. The length of the CDR3 is 16 residues. Germline V CDR1 and CDR2: LGHNA, YSLEER. The CDR3 DNA reads TGCGCCAGCAGCCTCCAAAGGGAATACTCCTACAATGAGCAGTTCTTC. Encoded protein: CASSLQREYSYNEQFF.

The J gene is TRBJ1-6, the V gene TRBV5-6; 9 nucleotides agree with TRBD1. Trimming took 5 bases from V and 8 from J; bases not matched to a gene: 8. The CDR3 is made up of 15 amino acids. Germline V gene lookup returns CDR1 SGHDT and CDR2 YYEEEE. This CDR3 reads CASRDTGGTYSPLHF. DNA of the CDR3: TGTGCCAGCAGAGATACAGGGGGCACCTATTCACCCCTCCACTTT.

The gene calls are TRBV6-5 and TRBJ2-7, with 10 bases aligning to TRBD2. The CDR3 has 15 residues. Trimming at V came to 0 bases and at J to 5 bases, leaving 4 bases not matched to a gene. The V gene's germline CDR1 is MNHEY and CDR2 SVGAGI. The DNA of the CDR3 is TGTGCCAGCAGTTACTCGTTGGGACTAGCGCACGAGCAGTACTTC. As protein: CASSYSLGLAHEQYF.

This rearrangement joins TRBV6-5 to TRBJ2-2; no reliable D call. This CDR3 contains 13 residues. V lost 2 bases, J lost 2 bases, and 3 bases lay in between. Looked up from germline, CDR1 is MNHEY and CDR2 is SVGAGI. CDR3 coding DNA: TGTGCCAGCAGTTACCATAACACCGGGGAGCTGTTTTTT. Its translation is CASSYHNTGELFF.

This chain joins TRBV20-1 and TRBJ2-7; D is uncertain. The CDR3 consists of 11 residues. The V gene's germline CDR1 is DFQATT and CDR2 SNEGSKA (reference sequence). V lost 6 bases to trimming and J lost 5 bases, with 11 bases between them. This chain's CDR3 is CSAIPINEQYF. The CDR3, as DNA: TGCAGTGCCATTCCCATAAACGAGCAGTACTTC.

This rearrangement joins TRBV7-9 to TRBJ1-1; 9 bases align to TRBD1. The CDR3 consists of 16 residues. V dropped 5 bases and J dropped 0; count of bases not matched to a gene: 7. Germline assignment: CDR1 SEHNR and CDR2 FQNEAQ (reference sequence). CDR3 sequence (DNA): TGTGCCAGCAGCCTTAGGGACAGGGCCCTGAACACTGAAGCTTTCTTT. This codes for CASSLRDRALNTEAFF.

The chain couples TRBV11-1 to TRBJ1-1, with 7 bases lining up with TRBD1. This CDR3 region has 15 residues. CDR1 SGHAT and CDR2 FQDESV come from the germline V gene (reference sequence). Unmatched junction bases numbered 9, after V lost 7 bases and J lost 1 base. The CDR3: CASNLLQGRNTEAFF. DNA for the CDR3: TGTGCCAGCAACCTTCTACAGGGGAGGAACACTGAAGCTTTCTTT. Drawing the rest from reference TRBV11-1 and TRBJ1-1, the complete variable domain is EAEVAQSPRYKITEKSQAVAFWCDPISGHATLYWYRQILGQGPELLVQFQDESVVDDSQLPKDRFSAERLKGVDSTLKIQPAELGDSAMYLCASNLLQGRNTEAFFGQGTRLTVV.

This sequence joins TRBV18 and TRBJ1-2; no reliable D call. The CDR3 runs 16 residues. Germline V lookup: CDR1 KGHSH, CDR2 LQKENI. Trimming pared 6 bases from V and 6 bases from J, leaving 23 bases between. The CDR3: CASSHSTHRLRNGYTF. The CDR3 bases are TGTGCCAGCTCTCACAGTACACACCGGTTACGAAATGGCTACACCTTC.

J is TRBJ2-3 and V is TRBV29-1, with unresolved D. V lost 5 bases to trimming and J lost 6 bases, with 15 bases between them. The CDR3 length is 13 residues. Germline V lookup: CDR1 SQVTM, CDR2 ANQGSEA. CDR3 protein: CSVPLTASDTQYF. The CDR3 DNA sequence: TGCAGCGTTCCACTGACGGCCAGCGATACGCAGTATTTT.